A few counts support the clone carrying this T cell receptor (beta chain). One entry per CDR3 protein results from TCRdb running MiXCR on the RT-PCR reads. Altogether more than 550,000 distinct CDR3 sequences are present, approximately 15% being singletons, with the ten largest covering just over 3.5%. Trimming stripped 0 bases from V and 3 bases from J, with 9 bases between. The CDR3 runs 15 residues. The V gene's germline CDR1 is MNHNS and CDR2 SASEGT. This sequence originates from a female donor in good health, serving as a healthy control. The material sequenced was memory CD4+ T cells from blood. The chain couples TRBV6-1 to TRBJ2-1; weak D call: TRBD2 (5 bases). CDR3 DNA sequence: TGTGCCAGCAGTGAAGCTTGGGCGGGCTACAATGAGCAGTTCTTC. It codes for CASSEAWAGYNEQFF.